The 24 T cell receptor beta chains in this list originate from one sample, sequenced in a study of blood T cell repertoires in COVID-19. Produced via immunoSEQ multiplex PCR; TCRdb's table is partial and in-frame only. Of more than 70,000 clones in the sample, just over 90% were seen once. Material: peripheral blood. These receptors all come from a woman aged 45-59 years in a cohort sampled during active COVID-19.

The chain employs TRBV12-3 or TRBV12-4 and TRBJ1-2; D gene unclear. The CDR3 runs 13 residues. The germline V and J ends were trimmed by 3 bases and 0 bases, with 5 bases remaining between them. Here the CDR3 DNA reads TGTGCCAGCAGTTTCGTAGCTAACTATGGCTACACCTTC. It yields the protein CASSFVANYGYTF.

The chain combines TRBV3-1 (or the pseudogene TRBV3-2) with TRBJ2-2, with TRBD2 matching over 13 bases. Germline CDR1 is LGHDT and CDR2 is YNNKEL (reference sequence). Germline trimming cut 1 base from V and 6 bases from J; bases unmatched to any gene: 2. This CDR3 comprises 16 residues. CDR3: CASSQVLAGGPGELFF. CDR3 bases: TGTGCCAGCAGCCAAGTACTAGCGGGGGGGCCCGGGGAGCTGTTTTTT.

The chain recombines TRBV5-1 with TRBJ1-3; the D is unclear. V was pared by 0 bases and J by 2 bases, with 9 bases between. This CDR3 comprises 15 residues. CDR1 is SGHRS, CDR2 YFSETQ, per germline. CDR3 DNA: TGCGCCAGCAGCTTGGCCGCGGGGACTGGAAACACCATATATTTT. It is translated as CASSLAAGTGNTIYF.

CDR3 DNA sequence: TGCGCCAGCAGCCACGCGACAGGGGGGACTGAAGCTTTCTTT. Its translation is CASSHATGGTEAFF. The chain links TRBV4-1 to TRBJ1-1; 9 bases are shared with TRBD1. CDR1 is MGHRA and CDR2 is YSYEKL in the germline V gene. V shed 3 bases, J shed 5 bases, and the junction held 4 bases outside the gene matches. The CDR3 consists of 14 residues.

The chain employs TRBV5-1 and TRBJ2-5; TRBD2 aligns across 8 bases. The CDR3 loop spans 16 amino acids. Germline V gene sequence: CDR1 SGHRS, CDR2 YFSETQ. Trimming took 3 bases from V and 5 from J; bases not matched to a gene: 12. CDR3 amino acids: CASSSLTAGAPETQYF. CDR3 bases: TGCGCCAGCAGCTCCCTCACAGCGGGAGCGCCGGAGACCCAGTACTTC.

The gene calls are TRBV11-2 and TRBJ2-2; D possibly corresponds to TRBD1 (6 bases). V was pared by 6 bases and J by 1 base, with 9 bases between. Germline V CDR1 and CDR2: SGHAT, FQNNGV. The CDR3 is 14 amino acids. Here the CDR3 DNA reads TGTGCCAGCAGAGGGGGTGGGAACACCGGGGAGCTGTTTTTT. Amino acids: CASRGGGNTGELFF. The full variable domain, with the rest looked up from reference TRBV11-2 and TRBJ2-2, is EAGVAQSPRYKIIEKRQSVAFWCNPISGHATLYWYQQILGQGPKLLIQFQNNGVVDDSQLPKDRFSAERLKGVDSTLKIQPAKLEDSAVYLCASRGGGNTGELFFGEGSRLTVL.

The J gene is TRBJ2-2, the V gene TRBV5-1, with D unresolved. This CDR3 is 15 amino acids long. V dropped 4 bases and J dropped 2 bases, with 12 bases sitting between them. Per germline, CDR1 SGHRS and CDR2 YFSETQ. CDR3 nucleotide sequence: TGCGCCAGCAGCACCTACTTTTTCAACACCGGGGAGCTGTTTTTT. Protein sequence: CASSTYFFNTGELFF.

The V and J genes are TRBV10-2 and TRBJ2-4; 7 bases are shared with TRBD1. Per germline, CDR1 WSHSY and CDR2 SAAADI. The length of the CDR3 is 13 residues. The V gene end was trimmed by 2 bases and the J gene end by 8 bases; junction bases not matched to a gene: 3. Written as DNA, the CDR3 is TGCGCCAGCAGTGAGGCAGGGGGTCACATTCAGTACTTC. Its translation is CASSEAGGHIQYF.

CDR3 DNA: TGTGCTAGTGCCACCCGGGTGGCTCAGCCCCAGCATTTT. Protein sequence: CASATRVAQPQHF. The gene calls are TRBV12-5 and TRBJ1-5; D is unresolved. The germline V and J ends were trimmed by 7 bases and 6 bases, with 13 bases remaining between them. In germline, CDR1 is LGHNT, CDR2 FRNRAP. The CDR3 loop spans 13 amino acids.

V and J are TRBV28 and TRBJ2-1; 9 bases are a match to TRBD1. The CDR3 totals 14 residues. The germline CDR1 and CDR2 sequences are MDHEN and SYDVKM. V lost 8 bases and J lost 6; bases outside the gene matches: 8. CDR3 sequence (DNA): TGTGCCAGCCTGGACAGGGGCCTTTCCAATGAGCAGTTCTTC. Encoded protein: CASLDRGLSNEQFF. The entire variable domain, with the rest obtained from reference TRBV28 and TRBJ2-1, is as follows: DVKVTQSSRYLVKRTGEKVFLECVQDMDHENMFWYRQDPGLGLRLIYFSYDVKMKEKGDIPEGYSVSREKKERFSLILESASTNQTSMYLCASLDRGLSNEQFFGPGTRLTVL.

This chain joins TRBV11-3 and TRBJ2-1; the D gene is possibly TRBD1 (6 bases). The CDR3 extends over 12 amino acids. Trimming left V 6 bases short and J 5 bases short, with 8 bases between. From germline, CDR1 is SGHNT and CDR2 YENEEA. CDR3 DNA sequence: TGTGCCAGCAGTTACAGGGACAATGAGCAGTTCTTC. Protein: CASSYRDNEQFF. The full variable domain, in which reference TRBV11-3 and TRBJ2-1 provide the parts outside the CDR3, is EAGVVQSPRYKIIEKKQPVAFWCNPISGHNTLYWYLQNLGQGPELLIRYENEEAVDDSQLPKDRFSAERLKGVDSTLKIQPAELGDSAVYLCASSYRDNEQFFGPGTRLTVL.

This clone has more than one count but fewer than ten. The chain combines TRBV5-1 with TRBJ1-2, with TRBD1 matching over 7 bases. CDR1 and CDR2 from the germline V gene are SGHRS and YFSETQ. V trimming: 6 bases; J trimming: 13 bases; junction bases outside the gene matches: 15. The CDR3 loop spans 13 amino acids. CDR3 coding DNA: TGCGCCAGCACCTCTTGGGCAGGGGGACCCCGCACCTTC. Protein: CASTSWAGGPRTF.

This clone was found once. The rearrangement joins TRBV4-1 to TRBJ2-5; D ambiguous. Germline lookup yields CDR1 MGHRA and CDR2 YSYEKL. This CDR3 spans 16 amino acids. The ends were cut back, 0 bases at V and 2 bases at J, with 13 bases in the middle. The CDR3 is CASSQDPSAVQETQYF. CDR3 sequence (DNA): TGCGCCAGCAGCCAAGACCCTTCCGCAGTACAAGAGACCCAGTACTTC.

The chain links TRBV6-6 to TRBJ2-1; 12 bases agree with TRBD2. Germline loops: CDR1 MNHNY, CDR2 SVGAGI (reference sequence). With V trimmed by 5 bases and J by 6 bases, 14 bases remained unmatched. The CDR3 covers 18 residues. The CDR3 loop is CASSRNTLLAGGINEQFF. The CDR3 bases are TGTGCCAGCAGTCGAAACACCCTTCTAGCGGGAGGGATCAATGAGCAGTTCTTC.

The chain joins TRBV2 to TRBJ2-7; D is undetermined. Germline values: CDR1 SNHLY, CDR2 FYNNEI. V was pared by 0 bases and J by 3 bases, with 6 bases between. The CDR3 loop spans 13 amino acids. CDR3 in DNA: TGTGCCAGCAGTGAAGCAGCCTTCTACGAGCAGTACTTC. Translating it yields CASSEAAFYEQYF.

This rearrangement joins TRBV6-6 to TRBJ1-4; 9 bases agree with TRBD1. CDR1 and CDR2 (germline): MNHNY, SVGAGI (reference sequence). J gave up 10 bases and V 6 bases, and 12 bases lay outside the gene matches. CDR3 size: 15 residues. CDR3 in DNA: TGTGCCAGCAGACGCGTACAGGGGGCGGAGGGAAAACTGTTTTTT. This encodes CASRRVQGAEGKLFF.

V usage is TRBV11-2 and J usage is TRBJ2-7; TRBD2 might be the D (6 bases). The CDR3 totals 15 residues. The V gene lost 0 bases and the J gene lost 5 bases, with 14 bases spanning the gap. Germline V lookup: CDR1 SGHAT, CDR2 FQNNGV. The CDR3: CASSLDQGGKNEQYF. The CDR3 DNA follows: TGTGCCAGCAGCTTAGATCAAGGAGGGAAGAACGAGCAGTACTTC.

This sequence joins TRBV2 and TRBJ2-6, with TRBD2 as a possible D gene (5 bases). The CDR3 length is 14 residues. Germline loops: CDR1 SNHLY, CDR2 FYNNEI. Deletions cut 4 bases from V and 4 bases from J, with 8 bases between. The CDR3 here is CASSGLAGANVLTF. The CDR3 DNA reads as TGTGCCAGCAGTGGGTTAGCGGGGGCCAACGTCCTGACTTTC.

This rearrangement joins TRBV11-2 to TRBJ1-3; TRBD1 matches 8 bases. Per the germline V gene, CDR1 is SGHAT and CDR2 is FQNNGV. The CDR3 loop spans 17 amino acids. V dropped 1 base and J dropped 4; count of bases not matched to a gene: 9. The CDR3 DNA follows: TGTGCCAGCAGCTTAGTATTTGGACAGGGCTCCGGAAACACCATATATTTT. It is translated as CASSLVFGQGSGNTIYF.

This sequence joins TRBV7-2 and TRBJ2-1; a weak D match, TRBD2 (5 bases). Trimming took 4 bases from V and 4 from J, leaving 17 bases between them. Germline V gene sequence: CDR1 SGHTA, CDR2 FQGNSA. The CDR3 sequence is 16 residues long. CDR3 sequence reads: CASSSSELGAYNEQFF. CDR3 DNA: TGTGCCAGCAGCTCAAGCGAACTAGGAGCTTACAATGAGCAGTTCTTC.

This sequence joins TRBV5-5 and TRBJ1-3; D is uncertain. Germline values: CDR1 SGHKS, CDR2 YYEKEE (reference sequence). The CDR3 is 15 residues long. With 2 bases removed from V and 1 base from J, the gap between germline ends came to 10 bases. Here the CDR3 reads CASSFLPSSGNTIYF. The CDR3 nucleotides are TGTGCCAGCAGCTTTCTTCCCTCGTCTGGAAACACCATATATTTT.

This clone came up a few times. V and J are TRBV4-1 and TRBJ1-6, with D possibly being TRBD1 (6 bases). The germline gives CDR1 MGHRA, CDR2 YSYEKL. This CDR3 comprises 15 residues. V was clipped by 5 bases and J by 1 base, with 9 bases between them. The CDR3 here is CASSATGSYNSPLHF. The CDR3 coding sequence is TGCGCCAGCAGCGCAACAGGGTCCTATAATTCACCCCTCCACTTT.

This sequence joins TRBV7-6 and TRBJ1-2; D unresolved. CDR1 and CDR2 (germline): SGHVS, FNYEAQ. V was cut by 5 bases and J by 8 bases, with 12 bases left in between. This CDR3 has 12 amino acids. The chain's CDR3 is CASSPDGIGYTF. The CDR3 DNA is TGTGCCAGCAGCCCCGACGGGATCGGCTACACCTTC.

The chain couples TRBV2 to TRBJ2-7; TRBD1 matches at 9 bases. V was clipped by 6 bases and J by 1 base; unmatched bases: 7. CDR3 length equals 15 residues. From germline, CDR1 is SNHLY and CDR2 FYNNEI. The CDR3 spells CASRKDRGVSYEQYF. CDR3 bases: TGTGCCAGCAGAAAGGACAGGGGTGTTTCCTACGAGCAGTACTTC.